The clone carrying this TCR beta chain was seen repeatedly, ten times or more. This specimen comes from a study of T cell repertoires in cytomegalovirus infection. Study details: Indications of both CMV infection and matching HLA type were provided by public TCR beta signatures.

Germline values: CDR1 SGHTA, CDR2 FQGNSA. V was cut by 5 bases and J by 6 bases, with 11 bases left in between. This CDR3 is built from 12 residues. TCRdb called the reads again in MiXCR, with one record for every CDR3 protein. The repertoire includes over 90,000 distinct CDR3 sequences, 15% to 20% of them detected once, and 8% to 9.5% sits in the top ten. The TCR was taken from a human donor in good health (CMV status not recorded). Some clones in this sample may be carry-over from other donors' samples. The material sequenced was PBMCs. The chain employs TRBV7-2 and TRBJ2-7, with D possibly being TRBD1 (6 bases). The CDR3: CASSEQGIEQYF. CDR3 nucleotides: TGTGCCAGCAGCGAACAGGGTATCGAGCAGTACTTC.